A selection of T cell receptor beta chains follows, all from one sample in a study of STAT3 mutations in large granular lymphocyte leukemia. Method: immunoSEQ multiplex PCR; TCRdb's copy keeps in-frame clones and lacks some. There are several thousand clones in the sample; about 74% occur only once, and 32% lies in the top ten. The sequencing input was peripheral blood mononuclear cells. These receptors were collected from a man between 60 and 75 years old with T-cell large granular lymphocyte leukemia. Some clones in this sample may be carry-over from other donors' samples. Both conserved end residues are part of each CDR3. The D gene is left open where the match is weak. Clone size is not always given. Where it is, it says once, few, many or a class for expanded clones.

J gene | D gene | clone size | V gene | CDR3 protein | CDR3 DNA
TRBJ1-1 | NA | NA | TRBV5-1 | CASSLETAVVGTEAFF | TGCGCCAGCAGCTTGGAAACTGCCGTTGTTGGCACTGAAGCTTTCTTT
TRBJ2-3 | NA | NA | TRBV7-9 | CASSLPALSTDTQYF | TGTGCCAGCAGCCTACCGGCCCTTAGCACAGATACGCAGTATTTT
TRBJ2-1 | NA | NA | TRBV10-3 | CAISESPPSSEQFF | TGTGCCATCAGTGAGTCGCCGCCTAGCAGTGAGCAGTTCTTC
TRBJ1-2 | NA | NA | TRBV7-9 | CATTIPSSYGYTF | TGTGCCACCACGATACCTTCTAGCTATGGCTACACCTTC
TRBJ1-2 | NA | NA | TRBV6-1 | CASSERGNYGYTF | TGTGCCAGCAGTGAACGGGGAAACTATGGCTACACCTTC
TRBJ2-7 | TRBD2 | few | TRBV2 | CASTTSGPYEQYF | TGTGCCAGCACGACTAGCGGCCCCTACGAGCAGTACTTC
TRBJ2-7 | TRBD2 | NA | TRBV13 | CASSLGGRAREQYF | TGTGCCAGCAGCTTAGGCGGGAGGGCCCGTGAGCAGTACTTC
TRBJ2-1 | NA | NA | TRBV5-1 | CASRGVTASYNEQFF | TGCGCCAGCAGGGGTGTAACAGCCTCGTACAATGAGCAGTTCTTC
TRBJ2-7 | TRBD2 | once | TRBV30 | CAWRRLAGHEQYF | TGTGCCTGGCGCCGACTAGCGGGCCACGAGCAGTACTTC
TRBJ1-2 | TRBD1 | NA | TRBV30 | CACSDREQVDHGYTF | TGTGCCTGCTCGGACAGGGAACAGGTGGACCATGGCTACACCTTC
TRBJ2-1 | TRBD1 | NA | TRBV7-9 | CASRLTGFNEQFF | TGTGCCAGCAGATTGACAGGGTTCAATGAGCAGTTCTTC
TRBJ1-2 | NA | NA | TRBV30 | CAWTMANYGYTF | TGTGCCTGGACAATGGCTAACTATGGCTACACCTTC
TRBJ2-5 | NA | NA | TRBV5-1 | CASSKQSRGLQETQYF | TGCGCCAGCAGCAAACAATCCAGGGGATTACAAGAGACCCAGTACTTC
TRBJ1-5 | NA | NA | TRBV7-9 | CASSPGRGQPQHF | TGTGCCAGCAGCCCTGGACGGGGTCAGCCCCAGCATTTT
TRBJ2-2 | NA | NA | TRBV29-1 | CSVEDRGMAGELFF | TGCAGCGTTGAAGACAGGGGTATGGCCGGGGAGCTGTTTTTT
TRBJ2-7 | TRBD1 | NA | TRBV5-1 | CASSLGTGEANEQYF | TGCGCCAGCAGCCTTGGGACAGGGGAGGCCAACGAGCAGTACTTC
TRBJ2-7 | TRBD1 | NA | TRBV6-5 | CASTPGTVFYEQYF | TGTGCCAGCACTCCCGGGACAGTTTTCTACGAGCAGTACTTC
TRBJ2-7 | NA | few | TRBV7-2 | CASSLPQAEQYF | TGTGCCAGCAGCTTACCGCAGGCCGAGCAGTACTTC
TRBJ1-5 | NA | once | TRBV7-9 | CASSLENQPQHF | TGTGCCAGCAGCTTAGAGAATCAGCCCCAGCATTTT
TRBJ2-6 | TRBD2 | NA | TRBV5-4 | CASSSGTSGSHGANVLTF | TGTGCCAGCAGCTCCGGGACTAGCGGGAGTCATGGGGCCAACGTCCTGACTTTC
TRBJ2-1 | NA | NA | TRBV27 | CASSRGGSYNEQFF | TGTGCCAGCAGTAGAGGGGGCTCCTACAATGAGCAGTTCTTC
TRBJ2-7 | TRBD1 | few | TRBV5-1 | CASRSGGGYEQYF | TGCGCCAGCAGGTCAGGGGGCGGGTACGAGCAGTACTTC
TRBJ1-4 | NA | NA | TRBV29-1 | CSVGGEGEKLFF | TGCAGCGTTGGAGGGGAGGGTGAAAAACTGTTTTTT
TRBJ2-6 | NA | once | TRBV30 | CAWNTGVRANVLTF | TGTGCCTGGAATACAGGAGTAAGGGCCAACGTCCTGACTTTC
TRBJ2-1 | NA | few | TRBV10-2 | CASSEGVPSYNEQFF | TGCGCCAGCAGTGAAGGCGTACCATCCTACAATGAGCAGTTCTTC
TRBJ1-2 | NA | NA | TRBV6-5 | CASSDGNNYGYTF | TGTGCCAGCAGTGACGGGAATAACTATGGCTACACCTTC
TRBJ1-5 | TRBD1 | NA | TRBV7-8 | CASSLGDRVGQPQHF | TGTGCCAGCAGCTTAGGGGACAGGGTAGGTCAGCCCCAGCATTTT
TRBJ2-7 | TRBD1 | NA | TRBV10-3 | CAIRDRDRAYEQYF | TGTGCCATCAGGGACCGGGACAGGGCCTACGAGCAGTACTTC
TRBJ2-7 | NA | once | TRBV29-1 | CSVSSPIEQYF | TGCAGCGTTTCGAGTCCTATCGAGCAGTACTTC
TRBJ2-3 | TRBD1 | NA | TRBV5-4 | CASSRDRNTDTQYF | TGTGCCAGCAGCCGGGACAGAAATACAGATACGCAGTATTTT
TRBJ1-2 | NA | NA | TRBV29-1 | CSVWGDYGYTF | TGCAGCGTTTGGGGGGACTATGGCTACACCTTC
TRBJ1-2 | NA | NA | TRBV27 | CASSGDYGYTF | TGTGCCAGCAGTGGGGACTATGGCTACACCTTC
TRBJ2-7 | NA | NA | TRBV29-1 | CSVKTAFSYEQYF | TGCAGCGTTAAAACAGCTTTCTCCTACGAGCAGTACTTC
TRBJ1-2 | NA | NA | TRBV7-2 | CASSLHTSTGYTF | TGTGCCAGCAGCTTACACACGAGCACTGGCTACACCTTC
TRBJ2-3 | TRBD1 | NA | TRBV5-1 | CASSLGTGQGDTQYF | TGCGCCAGCAGCTTGGGGACAGGGCAGGGAGATACGCAGTATTTT
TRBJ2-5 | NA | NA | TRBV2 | CASSEAPAQYF | TGTGCCAGCAGTGAAGCGCCTGCCCAGTACTTC
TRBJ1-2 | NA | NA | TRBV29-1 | CSVGDSRGAIDYGYTF | TGCAGCGTTGGGGATTCGAGGGGGGCGATCGACTATGGCTACACCTTC
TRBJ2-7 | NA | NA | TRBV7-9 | CASSLLENEQYF | TGTGCCAGCAGCCTACTAGAAAACGAGCAGTACTTC
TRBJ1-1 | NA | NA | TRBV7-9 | CASSPRGGNTEAFF | TGTGCCAGCAGCCCCCGAGGGGGGAACACTGAAGCTTTCTTT
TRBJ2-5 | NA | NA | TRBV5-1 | CASSPGRGQETQYF | TGCGCCAGCAGCCCGGGGCGGGGCCAAGAGACCCAGTACTTC
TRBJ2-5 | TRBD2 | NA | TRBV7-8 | CASSRAGGPWETQYF | TGTGCCAGCAGTCGAGCGGGAGGGCCATGGGAGACCCAGTACTTC
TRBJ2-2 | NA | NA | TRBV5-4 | CASSYDYSGELFF | TGTGCCAGCAGCTATGACTATTCCGGGGAGCTGTTTTTT
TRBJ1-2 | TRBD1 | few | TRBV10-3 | CAIGQGRGGGYTF | TGTGCCATCGGACAGGGTAGAGGAGGCGGCTACACCTTC
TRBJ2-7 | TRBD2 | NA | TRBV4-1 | CASSQEGGRAFEQYF | TGCGCCAGCAGCCAAGAAGGCGGGAGGGCGTTTGAGCAGTACTTC
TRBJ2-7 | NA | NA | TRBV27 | CASSFAPNLGLPYEQYF | TGTGCCAGCAGTTTCGCACCTAACCTAGGACTCCCCTACGAGCAGTACTTC
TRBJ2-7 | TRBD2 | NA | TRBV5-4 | CASSSPLRDVGGVKVQYF | TGTGCCAGCAGCTCCCCCCTTCGGGATGTGGGAGGGGTGAAGGTGCAGTACTTC
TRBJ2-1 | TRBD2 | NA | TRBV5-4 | CASSTGLAGAGEQFF | TGTGCCAGCAGCACGGGACTAGCGGGAGCGGGTGAGCAGTTCTTC
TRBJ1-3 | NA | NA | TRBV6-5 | CASSAGNTIYF | TGTGCCAGCAGTGCGGGAAACACCATATATTTT
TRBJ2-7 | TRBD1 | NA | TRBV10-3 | CAISAAGTGLYYEQYF | TGTGCCATCAGTGCGGCCGGGACAGGGCTCTACTACGAGCAGTACTTC
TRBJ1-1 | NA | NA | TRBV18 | CASSPNRGGTEAFF | TGTGCCAGCTCACCAAATCGGGGCGGCACTGAAGCTTTCTTT
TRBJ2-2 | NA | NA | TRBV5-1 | CASSPGQNTGELFF | TGCGCCAGCAGCCCCGGACAGAACACCGGGGAGCTGTTTTTT
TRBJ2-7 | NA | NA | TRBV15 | CATSRDSGGAVYEQYF | TGTGCCACCAGCAGAGATTCTGGTGGGGCTGTCTACGAGCAGTACTTC
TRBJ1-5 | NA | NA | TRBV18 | CASSPPNQPQHF | TGTGCCAGCTCACCCCCTAATCAGCCCCAGCATTTT
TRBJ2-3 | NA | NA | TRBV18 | CASTGAGSSTDTQYF | TGTGCCAGCACAGGAGCCGGTTCTAGCACAGATACGCAGTATTTT
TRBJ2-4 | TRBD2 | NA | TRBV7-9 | CASSPGTSGRGGGDIQYF | TGTGCCAGCAGCCCAGGGACTAGCGGGAGAGGTGGGGGGGACATTCAGTACTTC
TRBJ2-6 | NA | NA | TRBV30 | CAWIPSGANVLTF | TGTGCCTGGATACCATCTGGGGCCAACGTCCTGACTTTC
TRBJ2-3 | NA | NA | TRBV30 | CAWSVGSSTDTQYF | TGTGCCTGGAGTGTGGGGTCTAGCACAGATACGCAGTATTTT
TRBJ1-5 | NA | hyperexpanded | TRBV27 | CASSWGAEGQPQHF | TGTGCCAGCAGTTGGGGGGCGGAGGGTCAGCCCCAGCATTTT
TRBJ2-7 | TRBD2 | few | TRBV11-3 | CASSILAGVFGEQYF | TGTGCCAGCAGCATACTAGCGGGAGTTTTCGGCGAGCAGTACTTC